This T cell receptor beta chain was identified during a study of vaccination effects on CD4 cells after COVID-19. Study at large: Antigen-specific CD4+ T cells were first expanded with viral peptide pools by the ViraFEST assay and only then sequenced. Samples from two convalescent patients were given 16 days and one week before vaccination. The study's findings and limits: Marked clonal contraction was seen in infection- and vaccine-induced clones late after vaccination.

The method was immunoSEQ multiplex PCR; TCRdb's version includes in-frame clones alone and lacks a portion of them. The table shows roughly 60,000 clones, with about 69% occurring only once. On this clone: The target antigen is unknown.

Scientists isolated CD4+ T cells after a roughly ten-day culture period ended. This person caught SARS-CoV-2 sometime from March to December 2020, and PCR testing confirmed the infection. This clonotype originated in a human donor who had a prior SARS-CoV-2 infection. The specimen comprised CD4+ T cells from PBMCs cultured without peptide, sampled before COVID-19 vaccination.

The CDR3 DNA reads TGTGCCAGCAGCGTAGACATAGGGAATGAAAAACTGTTTTTT. As protein: CASSVDIGNEKLFF. This chain connects TRBV9 to TRBJ1-4, with unresolved D. Germline CDR1 and CDR2: SGDLS and YYNGEE. V dropped 0 bases and J dropped 5 bases, with 8 bases sitting between them. This CDR3 has 14 residues.